Shown below are 21 T cell receptor beta chains from a single sample sequenced in a study of blood T cell repertoires in COVID-19. Profiled with immunoSEQ multiplex PCR; TCRdb holds only in-frame clones, not every one. This sample has about 180,000 clones, with 89% found just once. The specimen was PBMCs or T cells enriched from blood (not recorded which). The receptors stem from a woman in her thirties or forties with acute COVID-19.

The genes are TRBV2 and TRBJ1-4; unclear D gene. Trimming removed 6 bases from V and 8 bases from J, with 19 bases in between. CDR1 is SNHLY and CDR2 is FYNNEI in the germline V gene. The length of the CDR3 is 15 residues. This CDR3 reads CASRGELGLKEKLFF. The CDR3 DNA sequence: TGTGCCAGCAGGGGAGAGCTCGGACTAAAGGAAAAACTGTTTTTT.

The V and J genes are TRBV5-5 and TRBJ2-7; D possibly corresponds to TRBD2 (7 bases). This CDR3 comprises 16 residues. From germline, CDR1 is SGHKS and CDR2 YYEKEE (reference sequence). The V and J ends lost 2 bases and 2 bases respectively, with 17 bases between them. In nucleotides, the CDR3 is TGTGCCAGCAGCTTAGGGGGAGCGGGGAGAGCCTACGAGCAGTACTTC. The encoded protein is CASSLGGAGRAYEQYF.

With regard to this clone: Other DNA sequences in this specimen translate into the identical CDR3. The CDR3 DNA follows: TGTGCTAGTGGTTTCTCTAACTATGGCTACACCTTC. Its translation is CASGFSNYGYTF. The chain has TRBV12-5 and TRBJ1-2; unclear D gene. The CDR3 runs to 12 residues. Per the germline V gene, CDR1 is LGHNT and CDR2 is FRNRAP. V lost 3 bases, J lost 0 bases, and 2 bases lay in between.

The V and J genes are TRBV6-1 and TRBJ2-1, with D perhaps TRBD2 (5 bases). This CDR3 comprises 13 residues. Germline V gene data show CDR1 as MNHNS and CDR2 as SASEGT. V shed 3 bases and J shed 7 bases, with 10 bases lying between them. CDR3 amino acids: CASSDPGLNEQFF. CDR3 DNA sequence: TGTGCCAGCAGTGACCCCGGACTGAATGAGCAGTTCTTC.

J is TRBJ1-2 and V is TRBV3-1 (or the pseudogene TRBV3-2); TRBD1 agrees at 10 bases. The CDR3 contains 14 residues. The germline gives CDR1 LGHDT, CDR2 YNNKEL (reference sequence). V shed 4 bases and J 2 bases; nucleotides not matched to a gene: 1. The CDR3 spells CASSPDRGNYGYTF. The CDR3 region has the DNA TGTGCCAGCAGCCCGGACAGGGGGAACTATGGCTACACCTTC.

CDR3 residues: CASSTEGQAGAVQYF. As DNA, the CDR3 is TGTGCCAGCAGTACCGAGGGACAGGCGGGGGCTGTCCAGTACTTC. The chain is built from TRBV27 and TRBJ2-5, with D maybe TRBD1 (8 bases). V was pared by 5 bases and J by 10 bases, with 23 bases between. Germline lookup yields CDR1 MNHEY and CDR2 SMNVEV (reference sequence). The CDR3 has 15 residues.

This clone was detected only once. The chain recombines TRBV7-6 with TRBJ2-7; D is uncertain. Trimming pared 5 bases from V and 4 bases from J, leaving 12 bases between. Germline lookup yields CDR1 SGHVS and CDR2 FNYEAQ. CDR3 length: 13 amino acids. CDR3 DNA sequence: TGTGCCAGCAGCCCGAAGATCGGGTACGAGCAGTACTTC. It encodes CASSPKIGYEQYF.

This CDR3 is CASSQGTAGGTETQYF. The CDR3 DNA is TGCGCCAGCAGCCAAGGGACTGCGGGGGGGACGGAGACCCAGTACTTC. The gene calls are TRBV4-1 and TRBJ2-5; 9 bases agree with TRBD2. The V segment lost 1 base and the J segment 5 bases; nucleotides outside the gene matches: 8. The CDR3 is 16 amino acids. CDR1 and CDR2 (germline): MGHRA, YSYEKL.

The V call is TRBV27, the J call TRBJ1-1; TRBD1 is a possible D gene (5 bases). The V end lost 3 bases, the J end lost 0 bases, and 8 bases lay between the germline ends. Per the germline V gene, CDR1 is MNHEY and CDR2 is SMNVEV (reference sequence). The CDR3 contains 14 residues. The CDR3 sequence: CASSFAGLNTEAFF. CDR3 coding DNA: TGTGCCAGCAGTTTTGCGGGACTGAACACTGAAGCTTTCTTT.

V gene TRBV7-6 combines with J gene TRBJ2-1, with TRBD2 matching over 10 bases. CDR1 is SGHVS, CDR2 FNYEAQ, per germline. CDR3 length: 16 residues. With V trimmed by 1 base and J by 4 bases, 4 bases remained unmatched. The CDR3 DNA follows: TGTGCCAGCAGCTTAGAGCGGACTAGCGGATACAATGAGCAGTTCTTC. This encodes CASSLERTSGYNEQFF.

This clone was detected once. This chain's CDR3 is CASSQGLVTTGELFF. CDR3 sequence (DNA): TGTGCCAGCAGCCAGGGACTAGTAACCACCGGGGAGCTGTTTTTT. The chain links TRBV3-1 (or the pseudogene TRBV3-2) to TRBJ2-2, with 8 bases identical to TRBD2. Germline V CDR1 and CDR2: LGHDT, YNNKEL (reference sequence). CDR3 length: 15 residues. Trimming cost V 3 bases and J 4 bases; bases outside gene matches: 4.

The chain combines TRBV19 with TRBJ2-1; D gene unclear. From germline, CDR1 is LNHDA and CDR2 SQIVND (reference sequence). The CDR3 consists of 12 residues. Trimming pared 3 bases from V and 10 bases from J, leaving 10 bases between. The CDR3 nucleotides read TGTGCCAGTAGTATTAGCCTCAAAGAGCAGTTCTTC. Protein product: CASSISLKEQFF.

The chain is built from TRBV28 and TRBJ1-2; 9 positions agree with TRBD1. The V segment lost 2 bases and the J segment 8 bases; nucleotides outside the gene matches: 3. In germline, CDR1 is MDHEN, CDR2 SYDVKM. The CDR3 covers 13 residues. The CDR3: CASSLNRGQGYTF. The CDR3 bases are TGTGCCAGCAGTTTAAACAGGGGGCAGGGCTACACCTTC.

DNA of the CDR3: TGTGCCAGCAGGACAGGGTTGAACTATGGCTACACCTTC. Translated: CASRTGLNYGYTF. The rearrangement uses TRBV27 and TRBJ1-2, with 7 nucleotides matching TRBD1. CDR1 is MNHEY, CDR2 SMNVEV, per germline (reference sequence). The CDR3 contains 13 residues. V lost 6 bases to trimming and J lost 2 bases; unmatched junction nucleotides: 3.

This chain links TRBV19 with TRBJ1-5; perhaps TRBD1 as D (5 bases). The V end lost 6 bases, the J end lost 3 bases, and 12 bases lay between the germline ends. From germline, CDR1 is LNHDA and CDR2 SQIVND (reference sequence). The CDR3 length is 14 residues. The CDR3 is CASRARVLNQPQHF. The CDR3 DNA sequence: TGTGCCAGTAGGGCCAGGGTTCTCAATCAGCCCCAGCATTTT.

The chain uses TRBV19 and TRBJ1-2; D unclear. Germline V lookup: CDR1 LNHDA, CDR2 SQIVND (reference sequence). This CDR3 is 14 amino acids long. The V end lost 7 bases, the J end lost 4 bases, and 16 bases lay between the germline ends. CDR3 in amino acids: CASTVGSPGYGYTF. The CDR3 DNA reads as TGTGCCAGTACTGTGGGGAGCCCAGGCTATGGCTACACCTTC.

Here the CDR3 DNA reads TGTGCCAGCAGCCAAGCGAGACTAGCAGGAACAGATACGCAGTATTTT. Protein sequence: CASSQARLAGTDTQYF. V gene TRBV3-1 (or the pseudogene TRBV3-2) combines with J gene TRBJ2-3, with 7 bases identical to TRBD2. Trimming took 1 base from V and 3 from J; bases not matched to a gene: 7. The CDR3 contains 16 residues. Germline V gene data show CDR1 as LGHDT and CDR2 as YNNKEL (reference sequence).

This clone was detected a few times. The chain recombines TRBV4-1 with TRBJ2-2, with 11 bases lining up with TRBD1. Germline loops: CDR1 MGHRA, CDR2 YSYEKL. Trimming took 4 bases from V and 4 from J; bases not matched to a gene: 2. The length of the CDR3 is 15 residues. The CDR3 nucleotides read TGCGCCAGCAGCCTGGGACAGGGGGTCACCGGGGAGCTGTTTTTT. This translates into CASSLGQGVTGELFF.

The chain employs TRBV5-1 and TRBJ2-1; 8 positions match TRBD2. The germline CDR1 and CDR2 sequences are SGHRS and YFSETQ. This CDR3 has 18 residues. V gave up 3 bases and J gave up 2 bases; unmatched junction bases: 13. The CDR3 sequence: CASSYLSPYSGTYNEQFF. In DNA form, the CDR3 reads TGCGCCAGCAGCTACCTGAGCCCGTATAGCGGGACCTACAATGAGCAGTTCTTC.

The chain recombines TRBV6-2 or TRBV6-3 with TRBJ2-7; the match to TRBD2 covers 9 bases. This CDR3 comprises 18 residues. The ends lost 0 bases at V and 4 bases at J; junction bases unmatched: 13. Germline CDR1 and CDR2: MNHEY and SVGEGT. The CDR3 coding sequence is TGTGCCAGCAGTTACTCGATGGGTATAGCGGGAGCACCTTACGAGCAGTACTTC. Translation: CASSYSMGIAGAPYEQYF.

This clone was counted a single time. The V and J genes are TRBV3-1 (or the pseudogene TRBV3-2) and TRBJ2-1; unclear D gene. This CDR3 is 12 amino acids long. V lost 4 bases, J lost 5 bases, and 6 bases lay in between. Germline V gene data show CDR1 as LGHDT and CDR2 as YNNKEL (reference sequence). The CDR3 nucleotides are TGTGCCAGCAGCCCCCTAGACAATGAGCAGTTCTTC. Its protein is CASSPLDNEQFF.